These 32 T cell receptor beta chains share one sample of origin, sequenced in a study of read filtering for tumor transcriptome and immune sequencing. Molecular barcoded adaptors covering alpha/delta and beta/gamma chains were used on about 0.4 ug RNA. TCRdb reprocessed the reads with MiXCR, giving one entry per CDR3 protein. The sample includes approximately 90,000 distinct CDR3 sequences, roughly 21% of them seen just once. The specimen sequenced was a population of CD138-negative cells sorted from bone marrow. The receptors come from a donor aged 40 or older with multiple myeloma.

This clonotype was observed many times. The CDR3, as DNA: TGTGCCAGCGGGACAGGGGTGAATTCACCCCTCCACTTT. It is translated as CASGTGVNSPLHF. V is TRBV7-9 and J is TRBJ1-6; the match to TRBD1 covers 10 bases. Germline V gene lookup returns CDR1 SEHNR and CDR2 FQNEAQ (reference sequence). This CDR3 has 13 amino acids. After removal of 8 bases from V and 7 bases from J, the junction contained 2 bases not matched to a gene.

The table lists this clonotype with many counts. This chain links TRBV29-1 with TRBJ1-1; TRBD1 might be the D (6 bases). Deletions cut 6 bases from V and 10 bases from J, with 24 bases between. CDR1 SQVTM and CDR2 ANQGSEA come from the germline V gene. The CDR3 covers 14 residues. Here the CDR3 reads CSVPKQGLPAGAFF. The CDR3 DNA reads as TGCAGCGTGCCCAAACAGGGCCTCCCGGCTGGAGCTTTCTTT.

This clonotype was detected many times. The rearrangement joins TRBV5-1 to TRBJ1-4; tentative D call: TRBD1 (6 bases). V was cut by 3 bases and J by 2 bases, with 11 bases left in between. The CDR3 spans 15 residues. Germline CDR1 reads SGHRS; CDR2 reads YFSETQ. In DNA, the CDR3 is TGCGCCAGCAGCTCACAGGGACACACTAATGAAAAACTGTTTTTT. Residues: CASSSQGHTNEKLFF.

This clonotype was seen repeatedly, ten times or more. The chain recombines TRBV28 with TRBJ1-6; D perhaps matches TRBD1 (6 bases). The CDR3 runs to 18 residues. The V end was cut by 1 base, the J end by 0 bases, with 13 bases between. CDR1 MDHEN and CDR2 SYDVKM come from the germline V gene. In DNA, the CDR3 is TGTGCCAGCAGTTTATCAGGGGCCGGGAGCTCCTATAATTCACCCCTCCACTTT. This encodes CASSLSGAGSSYNSPLHF.

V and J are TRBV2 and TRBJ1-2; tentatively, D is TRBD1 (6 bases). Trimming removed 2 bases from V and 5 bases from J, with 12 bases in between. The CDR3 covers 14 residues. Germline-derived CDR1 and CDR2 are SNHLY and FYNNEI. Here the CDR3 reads CASSETRGMYGYTF. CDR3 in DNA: TGTGCCAGCAGTGAAACCAGGGGCATGTATGGCTACACCTTC.

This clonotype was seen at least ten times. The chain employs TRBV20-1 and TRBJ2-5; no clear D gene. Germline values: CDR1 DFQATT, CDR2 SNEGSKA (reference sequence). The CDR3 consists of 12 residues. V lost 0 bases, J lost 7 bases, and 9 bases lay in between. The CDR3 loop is CSAREYPGTQYF. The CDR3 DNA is TGCAGTGCTAGAGAATACCCAGGGACCCAGTACTTC.

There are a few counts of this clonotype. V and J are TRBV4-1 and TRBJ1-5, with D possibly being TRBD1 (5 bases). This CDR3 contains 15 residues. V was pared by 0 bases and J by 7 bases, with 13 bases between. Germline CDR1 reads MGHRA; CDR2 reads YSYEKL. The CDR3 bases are TGCGCCAGCAGCCAAGACCGGCAGGGTGAACAGCCCCAGCATTTT. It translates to CASSQDRQGEQPQHF.

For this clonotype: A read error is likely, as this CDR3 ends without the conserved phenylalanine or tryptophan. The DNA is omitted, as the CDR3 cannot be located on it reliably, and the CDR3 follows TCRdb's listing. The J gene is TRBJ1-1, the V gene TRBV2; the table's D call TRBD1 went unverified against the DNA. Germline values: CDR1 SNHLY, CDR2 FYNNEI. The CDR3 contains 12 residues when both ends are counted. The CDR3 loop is CASSERGVEASL.

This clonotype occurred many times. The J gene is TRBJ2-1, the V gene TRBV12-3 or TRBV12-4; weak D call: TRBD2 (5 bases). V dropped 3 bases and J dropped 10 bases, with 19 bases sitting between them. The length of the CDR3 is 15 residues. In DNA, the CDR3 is TGTGCCAGCAGTTTTGCATCCACGCGGGCCAGCGAGCAGTTCTTC. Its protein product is CASSFASTRASEQFF.

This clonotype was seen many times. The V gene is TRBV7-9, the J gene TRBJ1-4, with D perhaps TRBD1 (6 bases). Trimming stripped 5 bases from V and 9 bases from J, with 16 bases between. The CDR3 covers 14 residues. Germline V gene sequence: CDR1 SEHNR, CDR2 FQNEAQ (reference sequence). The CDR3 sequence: CASSRTGINQKLFF. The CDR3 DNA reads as TGTGCCAGCAGCCGAACAGGGATCAATCAAAAACTGTTTTTT.

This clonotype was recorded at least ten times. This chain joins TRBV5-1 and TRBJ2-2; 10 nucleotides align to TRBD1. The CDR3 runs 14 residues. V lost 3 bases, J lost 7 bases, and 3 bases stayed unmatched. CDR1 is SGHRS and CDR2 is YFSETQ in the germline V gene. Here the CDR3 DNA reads TGCGCCAGCAGCTGGGGACAGGGGATCGGGGAGCTGTTTTTT. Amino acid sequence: CASSWGQGIGELFF.

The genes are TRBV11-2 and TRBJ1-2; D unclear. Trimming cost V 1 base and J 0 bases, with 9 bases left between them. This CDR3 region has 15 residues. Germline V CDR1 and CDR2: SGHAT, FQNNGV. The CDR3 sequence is CASSLGRLANYGYTF. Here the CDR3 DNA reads TGTGCCAGCAGCTTAGGACGGCTTGCTAACTATGGCTACACCTTC.

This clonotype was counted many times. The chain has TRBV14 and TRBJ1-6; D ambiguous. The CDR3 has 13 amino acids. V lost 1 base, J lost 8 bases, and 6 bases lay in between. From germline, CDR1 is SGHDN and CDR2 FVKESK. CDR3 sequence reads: CASSQVTHSPLHF. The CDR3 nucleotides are TGTGCCAGCAGCCAAGTGACCCATTCACCCCTCCACTTT.

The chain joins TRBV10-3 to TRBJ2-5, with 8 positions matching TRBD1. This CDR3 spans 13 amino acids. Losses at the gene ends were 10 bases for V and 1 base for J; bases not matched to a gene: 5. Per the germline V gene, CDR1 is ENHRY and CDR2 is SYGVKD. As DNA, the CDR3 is TGTGCCACCGCCGGGACAGGCCAAGAGACCCAGTACTTC. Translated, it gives CATAGTGQETQYF.

The CDR3 sequence is CATSDSIRTEVNTEAFF. In DNA form, the CDR3 reads TGTGCCACCAGTGATTCGATTCGTACGGAGGTGAACACTGAAGCTTTCTTT. V usage is TRBV24-1 and J usage is TRBJ1-1; unclear D gene. Germline values: CDR1 KGHDR, CDR2 SFDVKD. V dropped 2 bases and J dropped 0 bases, with 15 bases sitting between them. The CDR3 is made up of 17 amino acids.

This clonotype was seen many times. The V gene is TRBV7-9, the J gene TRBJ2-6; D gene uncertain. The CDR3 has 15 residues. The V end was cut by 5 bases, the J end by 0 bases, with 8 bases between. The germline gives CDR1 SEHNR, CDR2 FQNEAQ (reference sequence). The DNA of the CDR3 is TGTGCCAGCAGCCCCCGCTACTCTGGGGCCAACGTCCTGACTTTC. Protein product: CASSPRYSGANVLTF.

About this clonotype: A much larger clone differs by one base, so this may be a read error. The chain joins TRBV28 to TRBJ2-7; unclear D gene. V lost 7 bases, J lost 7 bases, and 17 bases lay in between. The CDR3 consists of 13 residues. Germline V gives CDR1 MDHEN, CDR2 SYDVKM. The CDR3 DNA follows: TGTGCCAGCACCCTCGGGCCAGACGGAGAGCAGTACTTC. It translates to CASTLGPDGEQYF.

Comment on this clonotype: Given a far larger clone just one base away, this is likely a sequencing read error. Here the CDR3 reads CASSDQVWSYNEQFF. CDR3 bases: TGTGCCAGCAGTGATCAGGTATGGTCCTACAATGAGCAGTTCTTC. This chain uses TRBV9 with TRBJ2-1, with no clear D. Trimming pared 5 bases from V and 1 base from J, leaving 13 bases between. The CDR3 contains 15 residues. CDR1 SGDLS and CDR2 YYNGEE come from the germline V gene.

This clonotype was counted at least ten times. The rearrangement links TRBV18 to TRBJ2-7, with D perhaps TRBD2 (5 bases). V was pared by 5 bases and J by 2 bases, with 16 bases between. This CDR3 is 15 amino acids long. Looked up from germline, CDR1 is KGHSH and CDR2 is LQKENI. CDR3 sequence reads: CASSGGSNPAYEQYF. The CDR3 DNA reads TGTGCCAGCTCAGGTGGGAGTAACCCAGCCTACGAGCAGTACTTC.

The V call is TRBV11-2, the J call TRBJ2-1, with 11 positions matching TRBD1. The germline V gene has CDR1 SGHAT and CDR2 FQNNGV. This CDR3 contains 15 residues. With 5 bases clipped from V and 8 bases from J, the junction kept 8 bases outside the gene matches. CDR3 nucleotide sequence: TGTGCCAGCAGCCCAGGGCTGGGACAGGGGGATGAGCAGTTCTTC. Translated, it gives CASSPGLGQGDEQFF. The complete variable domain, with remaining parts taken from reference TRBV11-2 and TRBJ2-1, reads EAGVAQSPRYKIIEKRQSVAFWCNPISGHATLYWYQQILGQGPKLLIQFQNNGVVDDSQLPKDRFSAERLKGVDSTLKIQPAKLEDSAVYLCASSPGLGQGDEQFFGPGTRLTVL.

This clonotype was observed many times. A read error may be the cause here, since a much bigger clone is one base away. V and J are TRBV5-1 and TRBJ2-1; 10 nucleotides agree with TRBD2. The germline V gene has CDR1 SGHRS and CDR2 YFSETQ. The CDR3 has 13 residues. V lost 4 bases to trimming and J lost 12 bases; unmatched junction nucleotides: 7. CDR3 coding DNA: TGCGCCAGCAGCCCGGGACTAGCGCATGGGCAGTTCTTC. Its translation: CASSPGLAHGQFF.

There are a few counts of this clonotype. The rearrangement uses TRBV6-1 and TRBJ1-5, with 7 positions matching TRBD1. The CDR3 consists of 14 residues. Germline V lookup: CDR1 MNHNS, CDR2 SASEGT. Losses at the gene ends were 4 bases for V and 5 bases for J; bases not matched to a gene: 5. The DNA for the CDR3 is TGTGCCAGCAGTGCTGCAGGGGGTGATCAGCCCCAGCATTTT. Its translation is CASSAAGGDQPQHF.

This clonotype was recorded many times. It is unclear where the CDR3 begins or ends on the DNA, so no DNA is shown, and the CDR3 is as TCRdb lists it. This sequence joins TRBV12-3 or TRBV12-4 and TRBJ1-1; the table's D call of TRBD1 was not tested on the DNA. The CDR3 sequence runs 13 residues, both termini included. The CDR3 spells CASTSGRDTEAFF.

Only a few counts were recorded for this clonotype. CDR3: CASTPQGIQPQHF. DNA of the CDR3: TGTGCCAGTACCCCCCAAGGAATTCAGCCCCAGCATTTT. The rearrangement links TRBV19 to TRBJ1-5; no reliable D call. Trimming pared 7 bases from V and 6 bases from J, leaving 13 bases between. The CDR3 is 13 residues long. Germline V lookup: CDR1 LNHDA, CDR2 SQIVND (reference sequence).

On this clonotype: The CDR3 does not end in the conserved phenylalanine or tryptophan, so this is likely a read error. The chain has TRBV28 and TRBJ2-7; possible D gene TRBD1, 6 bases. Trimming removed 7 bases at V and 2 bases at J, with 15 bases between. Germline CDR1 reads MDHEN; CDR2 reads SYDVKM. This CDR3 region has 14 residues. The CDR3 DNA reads TGTGCCAGCACCCTAGGGGGAAGAACCTACGAGCAGTACCTT. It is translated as CASTLGGRTYEQYL.

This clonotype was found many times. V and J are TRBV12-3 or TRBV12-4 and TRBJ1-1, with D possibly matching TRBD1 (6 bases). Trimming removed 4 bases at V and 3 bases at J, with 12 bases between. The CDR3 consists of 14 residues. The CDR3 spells CASSYTRGHTEAFF. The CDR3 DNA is TGTGCCAGCAGTTATACCCGGGGGCACACTGAAGCTTTCTTT.

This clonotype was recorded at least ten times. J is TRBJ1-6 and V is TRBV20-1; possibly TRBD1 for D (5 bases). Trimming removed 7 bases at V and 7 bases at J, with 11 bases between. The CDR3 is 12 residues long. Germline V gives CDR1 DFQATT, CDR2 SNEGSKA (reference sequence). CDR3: CSVRGRNSPLHF. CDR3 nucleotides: TGCAGTGTGAGGGGCCGGAATTCACCCCTCCACTTT.

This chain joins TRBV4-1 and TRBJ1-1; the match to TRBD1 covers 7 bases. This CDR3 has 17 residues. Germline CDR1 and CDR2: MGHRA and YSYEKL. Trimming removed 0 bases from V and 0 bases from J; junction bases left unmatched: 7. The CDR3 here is CASSQDYWDSMNTEAFF. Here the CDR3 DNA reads TGCGCCAGCAGCCAAGATTACTGGGACAGCATGAACACTGAAGCTTTCTTT.

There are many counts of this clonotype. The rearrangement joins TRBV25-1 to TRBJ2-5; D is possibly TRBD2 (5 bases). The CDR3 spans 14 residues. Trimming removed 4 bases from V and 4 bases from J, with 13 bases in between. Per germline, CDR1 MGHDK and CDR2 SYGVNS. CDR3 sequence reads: CASSGVRDRETQYF. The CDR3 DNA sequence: TGTGCCAGCAGTGGAGTGAGGGATCGAGAGACCCAGTACTTC.

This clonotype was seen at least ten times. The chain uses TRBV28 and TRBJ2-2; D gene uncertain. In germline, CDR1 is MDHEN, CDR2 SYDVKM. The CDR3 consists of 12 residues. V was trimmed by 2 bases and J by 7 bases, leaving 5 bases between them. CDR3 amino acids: CASSLRVGELFF. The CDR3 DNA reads TGTGCCAGCAGTTTACGGGTCGGGGAGCTGTTTTTT.

In nucleotides, the CDR3 is TGCAGTGCGAGGGGGGCTACTAGCGGGGTTTCCTACGAGCAGTACTTC. Translating it yields CSARGATSGVSYEQYF. The rearrangement joins TRBV20-1 to TRBJ2-7; the match to TRBD2 covers 10 bases. CDR1 and CDR2 (germline): DFQATT, SNEGSKA (reference sequence). Unmatched junction bases numbered 12, after V lost 6 bases and J lost 1 base. The CDR3 consists of 16 residues.

Here the CDR3 reads CASRRSGGEETQYF. The CDR3 bases are TGTGCCAGCAGACGTAGCGGGGGGGAAGAGACCCAGTACTTC. The chain carries TRBV6-2 or TRBV6-3 and TRBJ2-5; 11 bases map to TRBD2. Germline trimming cut 6 bases from V and 3 bases from J; bases unmatched to any gene: 3. The CDR3 runs to 14 residues. CDR1 MNHEY and CDR2 SVGEGT come from the germline V gene.